This T cell receptor (beta chain) originates from a study of CD8 T cells in ankylosing spondylitis. As to this clonotype: Its antigen remains unknown.

The trim removed 5 bases at V and 0 bases at J, leaving 7 bases unmatched. Germline values: CDR1 MGHRA, CDR2 YSYEKL. The CDR3 sequence is 15 residues long. TCRdb independently ran MiXCR on the 5' RACE reads; one entry per CDR3 protein. The repertoire holds under 950,000 distinct CDR3 sequences, with 15% to 20% as singletons. Overall study results and limits: About 8 highly homologous variants made up a TCR beta motif, and this motif appeared characteristic of ankylosing spondylitis blood.

The chain carries TRBV4-1 and TRBJ2-7; 7 nucleotides line up with TRBD1. This clonotype was sampled from a male donor with ankylosing spondylitis. Sequences were obtained from blood, either unsorted or a sorted T cell fraction (not recorded which). This chain's CDR3 is CASSFRTGLSYEQYF. DNA for the CDR3: TGCGCCAGCAGCTTTCGGACAGGTCTCTCCTACGAGCAGTACTTC.